Listed here are 17 T cell receptor beta chains from one sample, sequenced in a study of blood T cell repertoires in COVID-19. Assay used: immunoSEQ multiplex PCR; TCRdb lists only in-frame clones, some missing. This repertoire shows hundreds of thousands of clones, 90% found once; its top ten account for 3.5% to 5%. The specimen was PBMCs or T cells enriched from blood (not recorded which). These receptors came from a woman aged 18-30 years with acute COVID-19.

The chain has TRBV7-9 and TRBJ1-2, with TRBD1 matching over 9 bases. J lost 8 bases, V lost 5 bases, and 18 bases had no gene match. The CDR3 is 17 amino acids. CDR1 SEHNR and CDR2 FQNEAQ come from the germline V gene (reference sequence). The CDR3 DNA is TGTGCCAGCAGCCTTAGTCGTGTGGGACAGGGTGTAGAAGGCTACACCTTC. It yields the protein CASSLSRVGQGVEGYTF. The full variable domain, in which reference TRBV7-9 and TRBJ1-2 provide the parts outside the CDR3, is DTGVSQNPRHKITKRGQNVTFRCDPISEHNRLYWYRQTLGQGPEFLTYFQNEAQLEKSRLLSDRFSAERPKGSFSTLEIQRTEQGDSAMYLCASSLSRVGQGVEGYTFGSGTRLTVV.

This clone has just a few counts. V is TRBV7-9 and J is TRBJ2-7, with 8 nucleotides matching TRBD1. Germline V gene lookup returns CDR1 SEHNR and CDR2 FQNEAQ (reference sequence). V shed 5 bases, J shed 6 bases, and the junction held 9 bases outside the gene matches. The CDR3 runs to 14 residues. The CDR3 sequence is CASSIDRGLSEQYF. The CDR3 region has the DNA TGTGCCAGCAGCATCGACAGGGGTCTATCCGAGCAGTACTTC.

This sequence joins TRBV2 and TRBJ1-4; D perhaps matches TRBD1 (6 bases). The germline CDR1 and CDR2 sequences are SNHLY and FYNNEI. The CDR3 contains 13 residues. Trimming removed 5 bases from V and 10 bases from J, with 14 bases in between. CDR3 bases: TGTGCCAGCAGTCAGGACAGCGGGGGAAAACTGTTTTTT. This encodes CASSQDSGGKLFF.

V and J are TRBV6-5 and TRBJ1-1, with D tentatively TRBD1 (6 bases). Germline CDR1 and CDR2: MNHEY and SVGAGI. With 6 bases removed from V and 6 bases from J, the gap between germline ends came to 20 bases. There are 15 residues in the CDR3. CDR3 bases: TGTGCCAGCAGCTTTGGGGCGGGGGGCGCGTCTGAAGCTTTCTTT. Residues: CASSFGAGGASEAFF.

The chain recombines TRBV11-3 with TRBJ2-7, with 7 positions matching TRBD2. The germline gives CDR1 SGHNT, CDR2 YENEEA. V was pared by 9 bases and J by 4 bases, with 12 bases of the junction left unmatched. The CDR3 contains 14 residues. The CDR3 DNA reads TGTGCCAGTCAGCCGGGACTATTACCATACGAGCAGTACTTC. The encoded protein is CASQPGLLPYEQYF.

V usage is TRBV11-2 and J usage is TRBJ1-2, with D unclear. Looked up from germline, CDR1 is SGHAT and CDR2 is FQNNGV. Trimming pared 6 bases from V and 8 bases from J, leaving 28 bases between. This CDR3 is built from 17 residues. The CDR3 here is CASRGREGKVPISGYTF. The CDR3 DNA follows: TGTGCCAGCAGGGGGAGGGAAGGGAAGGTACCTATATCCGGCTACACCTTC.

The CDR3 nucleotides are TGTGCCAGCAGCCCGACGCTAGCGGGGTCCGGGCGGGAGCTGTTTTTT. Protein: CASSPTLAGSGRELFF. The rearrangement uses TRBV3-1 (or the pseudogene TRBV3-2) and TRBJ2-2; 9 bases fit TRBD2. Germline V gene sequence: CDR1 LGHDT, CDR2 YNNKEL (reference sequence). V was pared by 4 bases and J by 9 bases, with 12 bases of the junction left unmatched. This CDR3 is 16 amino acids long.

The chain is built from TRBV11-2 and TRBJ2-2, with a possible D match to TRBD2 (6 bases). Germline lookup yields CDR1 SGHAT and CDR2 FQNNGV. The V gene lost 8 bases and the J gene lost 3 bases, with 19 bases spanning the gap. This CDR3 has 16 amino acids. The CDR3 sequence: CASGKGRGGDTGELFF. The CDR3 region has the DNA TGTGCCAGCGGAAAGGGACGGGGAGGTGACACCGGGGAGCTGTTTTTT.

This clone was recorded once. The chain has TRBV5-5 and TRBJ1-2; D is unresolved. CDR3 length: 13 amino acids. Trimming took 5 bases from V and 8 from J, leaving 16 bases between them. Per the germline V gene, CDR1 is SGHKS and CDR2 is YYEKEE (reference sequence). CDR3 in amino acids: CASRRVDSSGYTF. The CDR3 nucleotides read TGTGCCAGCAGGCGGGTCGACTCGTCGGGCTACACCTTC.

The chain combines TRBV19 with TRBJ2-2, with D unclear. V shed 5 bases and J shed 1 base, with 5 bases lying between them. This CDR3 is built from 13 residues. Germline lookup yields CDR1 LNHDA and CDR2 SQIVND (reference sequence). In nucleotides, the CDR3 is TGTGCCAGTAGTTTCGGGAACACCGGGGAGCTGTTTTTT. Protein: CASSFGNTGELFF.

This sequence joins TRBV11-3 and TRBJ2-7; TRBD1 agrees at 8 bases. CDR1 is SGHNT and CDR2 is YENEEA in the germline V gene. The CDR3 length is 14 residues. Trimming cost V 5 bases and J 7 bases; bases outside gene matches: 10. This CDR3 is CASSPGGAPGEQYF. DNA of the CDR3: TGTGCCAGCAGCCCAGGGGGCGCACCGGGAGAGCAGTACTTC.

V and J are TRBV9 and TRBJ1-3; TRBD1 matches at 7 bases. CDR3 length equals 16 residues. CDR1 is SGDLS, CDR2 YYNGEE, per germline. Trimming took 4 bases from V and 3 from J; bases not matched to a gene: 10. This CDR3 reads CASSPLRTGGGNTIYF. As DNA, the CDR3 is TGTGCCAGCAGCCCACTTAGGACAGGTGGTGGAAACACCATATATTTT.

This clone was picked up a small number of times. The chain recombines TRBV6-5 with TRBJ2-1; a possible D gene is TRBD2 (5 bases). Trimming removed 4 bases from V and 2 bases from J, with 12 bases in between. The CDR3 covers 15 residues. CDR1 and CDR2 from the germline V gene are MNHEY and SVGAGI. The CDR3 sequence: CASSSEGAPYNEQFF. The CDR3 DNA is TGTGCCAGCAGTTCTGAGGGTGCTCCCTACAATGAGCAGTTCTTC.

This clone is a singleton in its sample. This chain joins TRBV4-1 and TRBJ2-3; D perhaps matches TRBD1 (6 bases). This CDR3 comprises 21 residues. Germline V lookup: CDR1 MGHRA, CDR2 YSYEKL. Trimming removed 1 base from V and 0 bases from J, with 26 bases in between. The DNA for the CDR3 is TGCGCCAGCAGCCAAGGCAAGACCATGGCCCAGGGGAAGGCGAGCACAGATACGCAGTATTTT. It specifies CASSQGKTMAQGKASTDTQYF.

V is TRBV7-3 and J is TRBJ2-3; 9 positions match TRBD2. The CDR3 loop spans 18 amino acids. Germline V CDR1 and CDR2: SGHTA, FQGTGA. The J segment lost 3 bases and the V segment lost 2 bases, leaving 12 bases of the junction unmatched. CDR3 bases: TGTGCCAGCAGCTTACGCCCGATAGCGGGAGTCAAGACAGATACGCAGTATTTT. Its translation is CASSLRPIAGVKTDTQYF. Using reference TRBV7-3 and TRBJ2-3 for the parts outside the CDR3, the full variable domain is GAGVSQTPSNKVTEKGKYVELRCDPISGHTALYWYRQSLGQGPEFLIYFQGTGAADDSGLPNDRFFAVRPEGSVSTLKIQRTERGDSAVYLCASSLRPIAGVKTDTQYFGPGTRLTVL.

V gene TRBV29-1 combines with J gene TRBJ1-1, with a tentative D call TRBD1 (5 bases). Between the trimmed V and J ends, which lost 5 bases and 7 bases, there was a span of 17 bases. CDR1 and CDR2 from the germline V gene are SQVTM and ANQGSEA. The CDR3 sequence is 13 residues long. The CDR3 DNA reads as TGCAGCGTTCAGACAGTTTGGGATAGTGAAGCTTTCTTT. Its protein is CSVQTVWDSEAFF. Combining the CDR3 with reference TRBV29-1 and TRBJ1-1 gives the whole variable domain SAVISQKPSRDICQRGTSLTIQCQVDSQVTMMFWYRQQPGQSLTLIATANQGSEATYESGFVIDKFPISRPNLTFSTLTVSNMSPEDSSIYLCSVQTVWDSEAFFGQGTRLTVV.

This clone was found a few times. The chain carries TRBV3-1 (or the pseudogene TRBV3-2) and TRBJ1-2; D call uncertain. V lost 3 bases and J 2 bases, leaving 10 bases between the germline ends. Germline CDR1 is LGHDT and CDR2 is YNNKEL (reference sequence). The CDR3 sequence is 14 residues long. CDR3 DNA sequence: TGTGCCAGCAGCCACAAGACGGGAAACTATGGCTACACCTTC. Its translation: CASSHKTGNYGYTF.